The subject of this entry is one T cell receptor beta chain. TCRdb keeps only in-frame clones here, not all; method: immunoSEQ multiplex PCR. The sample records around 240,000 clones, over 80% being singletons. These data are taken from a study of blood T cell repertoires in COVID-19. Looking at the study overall: Sample material is recorded as cDNA or gDNA derived from T cells, B-cell-depleted T cells, or PBMCs.

Germline CDR1 reads SGDLS; CDR2 reads YYNGEE. Trimming took off 0 bases at V and 7 bases at J, with 11 bases between the two ends. The CDR3 is 14 amino acids. Recruits, aged about 18 to 89 years, lived in under 25 US areas. The V call is TRBV9, the J call TRBJ2-1, with a possible D match to TRBD1 (6 bases). The sequence was obtained from a human donor in a cohort exposed to, infected with or recovered from COVID-19 (not recorded which). The donor label of this sample is uncertain. Sequenced: PBMCs or T cells enriched from blood (not recorded which). The CDR3 spells CASSVDQGMNEQFF. The CDR3, as DNA: TGTGCCAGCAGCGTAGATCAGGGGATGAATGAGCAGTTCTTC.